This is a list of T cell receptor beta chains from one sample in a study of metastatic and nonmetastatic thyroid tumors. TCRdb recomputed clones from the PCR reads via MiXCR. The profile shows more than 15,000 clones, about a quarter of them singletons. The source material was blood. The receptors derive from a male donor with papillary thyroid cancer or a benign thyroid nodule (not recorded which). Some clones in this sample may be carry-over from other donors' samples. The CDR3 runs from the conserved cysteine through the conserved F or W. Fields, in order: D gene, J gene, clone size, V gene, CDR3 protein, CDR3 DNA. A D gene is named only where the DNA matches it firmly. Clone size is not always given. Where it is, it says once, few, many or a class for expanded clones.

d_gene: -
j_gene: TRBJ2-3
abundance: many
v_gene: TRBV20-1
CDR3aa: CSARDPGSTDTQYF
CDR3nt: TGCAGTGCTAGAGATCCAGGGAGCACAGATACGCAGTATTTT

d_gene: -
j_gene: TRBJ1-4
abundance: many
v_gene: TRBV20-1
CDR3aa: CSARDAEKLFF
CDR3nt: TGCAGTGCCCGGGATGCTGAAAAACTGTTTTTT

d_gene: TRBD1
j_gene: TRBJ1-2
abundance: medium-sized
v_gene: TRBV20-1
CDR3aa: CSANKNEGGGYGGYTF
CDR3nt: TGCAGTGCGAACAAAAACGAAGGGGGCGGATACGGTGGCTACACCTTC

d_gene: -
j_gene: TRBJ2-7
abundance: -
v_gene: TRBV6-6
CDR3aa: CASSYQATTYDQYF
CDR3nt: TGTGCCAGCAGTTACCAAGCGACGACATACGATCAGTACTTC

d_gene: TRBD2
j_gene: TRBJ2-1
abundance: once
v_gene: TRBV7-6
CDR3aa: CASNPTSGSYNEKFF
CDR3nt: TGTGCCAGCAACCCGACTAGCGGCTCCTACAATGAGAAGTTCTTC

d_gene: -
j_gene: TRBJ2-5
abundance: -
v_gene: TRBV20-1
CDR3aa: CSARDAEETQYF
CDR3nt: TGCAGTGCTAGAGATGCGGAAGAGACCCAGTACTTC

d_gene: TRBD1
j_gene: TRBJ2-2
abundance: many
v_gene: TRBV9
CDR3aa: CASAGTGSTGELFF
CDR3nt: TGTGCCAGCGCCGGGACAGGGAGTACCGGGGAGCTGTTTTTT

d_gene: -
j_gene: TRBJ1-5
abundance: many
v_gene: TRBV5-5
CDR3aa: CASSLGRLSNQPQHF
CDR3nt: TGTGCCAGCAGCTTGGGACGTCTTAGCAATCAGCCCCAGCATTTT

d_gene: TRBD2
j_gene: TRBJ2-3
abundance: few
v_gene: TRBV6-1
CDR3aa: CASSAAGANTDTQYF
CDR3nt: TGTGCCAGCAGTGCTGCGGGAGCTAACACAGATACGCAGTATTTT

d_gene: TRBD1
j_gene: TRBJ1-5
abundance: many
v_gene: TRBV2
CDR3aa: CASRTGRVQPQHF
CDR3nt: TGTGCCAGCAGGACAGGGAGGGTTCAGCCCCAGCATTTT

d_gene: -
j_gene: TRBJ1-1
abundance: -
v_gene: TRBV13
CDR3aa: CASSLVDTEAFF
CDR3nt: TGTGCCAGCAGCTTAGTCGACACTGAAGCTTTCTTT

d_gene: -
j_gene: TRBJ1-1
abundance: medium-sized
v_gene: TRBV13
CDR3aa: CASSLVRNTEAFF
CDR3nt: TGTGCCAGCAGCTTAGTCAGGAACACTGAAGCTTTCTTT

d_gene: TRBD1
j_gene: TRBJ1-6
abundance: -
v_gene: TRBV30
CDR3aa: CAWSVAGGGNSPLHF
CDR3nt: TGTGCCTGGAGTGTGGCAGGGGGCGGTAATTCACCCCTCCACTTT

d_gene: -
j_gene: TRBJ1-1
abundance: many
v_gene: TRBV7-6
CDR3aa: CASSRLQGNTEAFF
CDR3nt: TGTGCCAGCAGCAGATTACAGGGGAACACTGAAGCTTTCTTT

d_gene: -
j_gene: TRBJ2-1
abundance: many
v_gene: TRBV19
CDR3aa: CASRRLSESSYNEQFF
CDR3nt: TGTGCCAGTAGAAGGTTGAGCGAGAGCTCCTACAATGAGCAGTTCTTC

d_gene: TRBD2
j_gene: TRBJ2-1
abundance: medium-sized
v_gene: TRBV20-1
CDR3aa: CSARAPGGLNEQFF
CDR3nt: TGCAGTGCTAGAGCTCCGGGGGGGTTAAATGAGCAGTTCTTC

d_gene: TRBD2
j_gene: TRBJ2-7
abundance: -
v_gene: TRBV20-1
CDR3aa: CSAPILAGLNEQYF
CDR3nt: TGCAGTGCTCCTATACTAGCGGGTCTGAACGAGCAGTACTTC

d_gene: -
j_gene: TRBJ1-5
abundance: -
v_gene: TRBV6-1
CDR3aa: CASSWAGESHPQHF
CDR3nt: TGTGCCAGCAGTTGGGCAGGTGAAAGTCATCCCCAGCATTTT

d_gene: -
j_gene: TRBJ2-3
abundance: many
v_gene: TRBV24-1
CDR3aa: CATSSAVFGLPEPTDTQYF
CDR3nt: TGCGCCACCAGCAGTGCGGTCTTTGGGCTACCTGAACCCACAGATACGCAGTATTTT

d_gene: -
j_gene: TRBJ1-1
abundance: many
v_gene: TRBV13
CDR3aa: CASSLQPKMNTEAFF
CDR3nt: TGTGCCAGCAGCCTGCAGCCAAAGATGAACACTGAAGCTTTCTTT

d_gene: TRBD2
j_gene: TRBJ2-7
abundance: medium-sized
v_gene: TRBV20-1
CDR3aa: CSARGLATYEQYF
CDR3nt: TGCAGTGCTAGGGGACTAGCGACCTACGAGCAGTACTTC

d_gene: -
j_gene: TRBJ1-3
abundance: many
v_gene: TRBV5-6
CDR3aa: CASSLVAGFSGNTIYF
CDR3nt: TGTGCCAGCAGCTTGGTAGCCGGCTTCTCTGGAAACACCATATATTTT

d_gene: TRBD2
j_gene: TRBJ2-2
abundance: -
v_gene: TRBV30
CDR3aa: CARLGGGDNTGELFF
CDR3nt: TGTGCCCGCTTGGGCGGGGGGGATAACACCGGGGAGCTGTTTTTT

d_gene: -
j_gene: TRBJ2-3
abundance: -
v_gene: TRBV2
CDR3aa: CASSEAPGASDTQYF
CDR3nt: TGTGCCAGCAGTGAAGCGCCCGGGGCGTCAGATACGCAGTATTTT

d_gene: -
j_gene: TRBJ2-3
abundance: -
v_gene: TRBV11-2
CDR3aa: CSSSRRTVGLPDTQYF
CDR3nt: TGCTCCAGCAGCCGGAGGACCGTCGGCCTACCGGATACGCAGTATTTT

d_gene: -
j_gene: TRBJ1-5
abundance: -
v_gene: TRBV6-2/TRBV6-3
CDR3aa: CASSPSFIGVGNQARHF
CDR3nt: TGTGCCAGCAGCCCATCCTTTATTGGGGTCGGCAATCAGGCCCGGCATTTT

d_gene: TRBD1
j_gene: TRBJ1-1
abundance: few
v_gene: TRBV12-5
CDR3aa: CASGPGTGANAEAFF
CDR3nt: TGTGCTAGTGGTCCTGGGACAGGGGCGAACGCTGAAGCTTTCTTT

d_gene: TRBD1
j_gene: TRBJ2-2
abundance: many
v_gene: TRBV20-1
CDR3aa: CSASDRADTGELFF
CDR3nt: TGCAGTGCTAGCGACAGGGCCGACACCGGGGAGCTGTTTTTT

d_gene: -
j_gene: TRBJ1-2
abundance: -
v_gene: TRBV11-2
CDR3aa: CASSFYICSAGQGAGGYTF
CDR3nt: -

d_gene: -
j_gene: TRBJ2-7
abundance: medium-sized
v_gene: TRBV30
CDR3aa: CALGRAGRRDEQYF
CDR3nt: TGTGCCTTGGGTCGGGCGGGAAGAAGGGACGAGCAGTACTTC

d_gene: -
j_gene: TRBJ2-3
abundance: medium-sized
v_gene: TRBV6-4
CDR3aa: CASSDGSTDTQYF
CDR3nt: TGTGCCAGCAGTGACGGGAGCACAGATACGCAGTATTTT

d_gene: -
j_gene: TRBJ2-3
abundance: -
v_gene: TRBV6-1
CDR3aa: CASKGAGGTDTQYF
CDR3nt: TGTGCCAGCAAGGGGGCGGGGGGCACAGATACGCAGTATTTT

d_gene: -
j_gene: TRBJ2-3
abundance: few
v_gene: TRBV12-5
CDR3aa: CASVDEGSSQYF
CDR3nt: TGTGCTAGTGTAGATGAGGGATCTTCGCAGTATTTT

d_gene: -
j_gene: TRBJ2-1
abundance: many
v_gene: TRBV11-1
CDR3aa: CASRDSGRDYNEQFF
CDR3nt: TGTGCCAGCAGAGATTCCGGACGGGACTACAATGAGCAGTTCTTC

d_gene: -
j_gene: TRBJ2-1
abundance: many
v_gene: TRBV25-1
CDR3aa: CASSQDSRANEQFF
CDR3nt: TGTGCCAGCAGTCAGGACAGTCGAGCGAATGAGCAGTTCTTC

d_gene: TRBD1
j_gene: TRBJ1-4
abundance: many
v_gene: TRBV10-3
CDR3aa: CATGQGNREKLFF
CDR3nt: TGTGCCACGGGACAGGGCAATCGGGAAAAACTGTTTTTT

d_gene: -
j_gene: TRBJ2-3
abundance: medium-sized
v_gene: TRBV5-1
CDR3aa: CASSLESSTDTQYF
CDR3nt: TGCGCCAGCAGCTTGGAGTCCAGTACAGATACGCAGTATTTT

d_gene: -
j_gene: TRBJ1-1
abundance: -
v_gene: TRBV12-3/TRBV12-4
CDR3aa: CASSQGIEAFF
CDR3nt: TGTGCCAGCAGCCAGGGAATTGAAGCTTTCTTT

d_gene: -
j_gene: TRBJ2-2
abundance: few
v_gene: TRBV6-1
CDR3aa: CASLRGQNTGELFF
CDR3nt: TGTGCCAGCTTACGGGGGCAGAACACCGGGGAGCTGTTTTTT

d_gene: TRBD2
j_gene: TRBJ2-1
abundance: many
v_gene: TRBV7-2
CDR3aa: CASSLRLAVNEQFF
CDR3nt: TGTGCCAGCAGCTTAAGACTAGCGGTGAATGAGCAGTTCTTC